This T cell receptor beta chain was captured by sequencing in a study of T cell responses to AZD1222 COVID-19 vaccine. Per the germline V gene, CDR1 is MDHEN and CDR2 is SYDVKM. The CDR3 extends over 15 amino acids. Trimming pared 2 bases from V and 2 bases from J, leaving 11 bases between. Sequenced by immunoSEQ multiplex PCR; TCRdb stores in-frame clones only, minus some. The data contain 150,000 to 200,000 clones, 94% of them singletons. The starting material was peripheral blood, obtained on day 0 of AZD1222 vaccination. The gene calls are TRBV28 and TRBJ2-3; D is unclear. This receptor was identified in an adult in good health. CDR3 DNA: TGTGCCAGCAGTTTAAGCATTGGGATCACAGATACGCAGTATTTT. Protein product: CASSLSIGITDTQYF. Filled out from reference TRBV28 and TRBJ2-3, the complete variable domain reads DVKVTQSSRYLVKRTGEKVFLECVQDMDHENMFWYRQDPGLGLRLIYFSYDVKMKEKGDIPEGYSVSREKKERFSLILESASTNQTSMYLCASSLSIGITDTQYFGPGTRLTVL.